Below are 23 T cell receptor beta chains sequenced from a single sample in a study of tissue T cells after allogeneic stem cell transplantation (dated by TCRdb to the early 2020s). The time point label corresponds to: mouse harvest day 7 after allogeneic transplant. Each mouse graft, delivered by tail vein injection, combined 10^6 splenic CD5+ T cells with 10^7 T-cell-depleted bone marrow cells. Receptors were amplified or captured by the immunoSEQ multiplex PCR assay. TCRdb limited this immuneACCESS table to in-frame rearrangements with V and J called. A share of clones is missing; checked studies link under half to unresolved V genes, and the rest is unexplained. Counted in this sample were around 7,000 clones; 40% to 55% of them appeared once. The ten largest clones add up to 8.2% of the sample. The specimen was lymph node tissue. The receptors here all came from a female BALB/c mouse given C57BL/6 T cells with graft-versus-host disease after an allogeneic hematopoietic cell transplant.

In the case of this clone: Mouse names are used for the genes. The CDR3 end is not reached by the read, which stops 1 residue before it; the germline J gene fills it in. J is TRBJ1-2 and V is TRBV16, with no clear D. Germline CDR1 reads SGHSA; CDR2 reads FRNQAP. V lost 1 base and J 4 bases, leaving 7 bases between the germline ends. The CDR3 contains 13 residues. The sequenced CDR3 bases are TGTGCAAGCAGCTTAGTAGGGATCTCCGACTACACC. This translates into CASSLVGISDYT. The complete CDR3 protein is CASSLVGISDYTF.

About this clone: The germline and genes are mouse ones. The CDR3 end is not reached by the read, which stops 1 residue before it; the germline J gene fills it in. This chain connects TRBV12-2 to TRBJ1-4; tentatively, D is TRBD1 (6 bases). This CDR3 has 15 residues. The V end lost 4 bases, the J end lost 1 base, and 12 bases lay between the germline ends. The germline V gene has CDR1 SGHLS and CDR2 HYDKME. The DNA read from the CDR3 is TGTGCCAGCTCCCCCGGGACACCTTCCAACGAAAGATTATTT. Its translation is CASSPGTPSNERLF. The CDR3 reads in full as CASSPGTPSNERLFF.

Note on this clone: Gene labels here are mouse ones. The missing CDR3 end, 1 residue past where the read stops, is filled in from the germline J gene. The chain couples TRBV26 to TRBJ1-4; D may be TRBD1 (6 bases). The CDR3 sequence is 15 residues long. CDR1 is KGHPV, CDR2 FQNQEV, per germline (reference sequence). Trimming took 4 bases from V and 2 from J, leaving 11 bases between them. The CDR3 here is CASSPPGQSNERLFF. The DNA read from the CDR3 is TGTGCCAGCAGTCCTCCGGGACAATCCAACGAAAGATTATTT.

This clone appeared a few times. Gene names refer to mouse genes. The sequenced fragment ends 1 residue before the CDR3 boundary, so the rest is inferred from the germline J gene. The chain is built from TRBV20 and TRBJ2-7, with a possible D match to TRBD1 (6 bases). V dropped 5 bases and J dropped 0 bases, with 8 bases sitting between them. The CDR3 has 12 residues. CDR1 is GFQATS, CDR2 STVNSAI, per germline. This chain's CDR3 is CGAWTDSYEQYF. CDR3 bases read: TGTGGTGCTTGGACAGACTCCTATGAACAGTAC.

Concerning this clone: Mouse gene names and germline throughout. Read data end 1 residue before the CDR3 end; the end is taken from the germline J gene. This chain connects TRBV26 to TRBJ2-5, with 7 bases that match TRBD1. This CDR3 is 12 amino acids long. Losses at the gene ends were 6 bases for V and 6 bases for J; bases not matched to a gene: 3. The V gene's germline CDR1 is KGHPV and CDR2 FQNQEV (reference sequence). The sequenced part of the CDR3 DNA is TGTGCCAGCAGCCTGACAGGGGACACCCAGTAC. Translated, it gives CASSLTGDTQY. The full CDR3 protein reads CASSLTGDTQYF.

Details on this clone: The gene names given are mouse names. CDR3 bases read: TGTGCCAGCAGCACAAGTGCAGAAACGCTGTAT. Its protein product is CASSTSAETLY. The full CDR3 protein is CASSTSAETLYF. This chain uses TRBV3 with TRBJ2-3; D gene unclear. The read ends 1 residue before the CDR3 terminus; that terminus is restored from the germline J gene. V gave up 5 bases and J gave up 0 bases, with 3 bases separating them. The CDR3 totals 12 residues. Per germline, CDR1 SNHLY and CDR2 FYNGKV (reference sequence).

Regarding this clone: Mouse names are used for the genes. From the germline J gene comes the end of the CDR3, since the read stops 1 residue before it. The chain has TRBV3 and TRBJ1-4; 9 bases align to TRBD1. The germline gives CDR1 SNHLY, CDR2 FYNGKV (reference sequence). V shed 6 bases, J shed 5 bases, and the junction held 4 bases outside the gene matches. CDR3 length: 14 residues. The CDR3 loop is CASSGTGTNERLFF. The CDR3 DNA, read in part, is TGTGCCAGCAGTGGGACAGGGACGAACGAAAGATTATTT.

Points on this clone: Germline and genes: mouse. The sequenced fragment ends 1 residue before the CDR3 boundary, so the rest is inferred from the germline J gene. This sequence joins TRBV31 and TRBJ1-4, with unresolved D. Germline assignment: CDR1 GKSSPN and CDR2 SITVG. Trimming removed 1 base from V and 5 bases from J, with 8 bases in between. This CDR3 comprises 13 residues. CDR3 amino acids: CAWSHQRNERLFF. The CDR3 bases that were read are TGTGCCTGGAGTCACCAGAGAAACGAAAGATTATTT. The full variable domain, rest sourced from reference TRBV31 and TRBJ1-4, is AQTIHQWPVAEIKAVGSPLSLGCTIKGKSSPNLYWYWQATGGTLQQLFYSITVGQVESVVQLNLSASRPKDDQFILSTEKLLLSHSGFYLCAWSHQRNERLFFGHGTKLSVL.

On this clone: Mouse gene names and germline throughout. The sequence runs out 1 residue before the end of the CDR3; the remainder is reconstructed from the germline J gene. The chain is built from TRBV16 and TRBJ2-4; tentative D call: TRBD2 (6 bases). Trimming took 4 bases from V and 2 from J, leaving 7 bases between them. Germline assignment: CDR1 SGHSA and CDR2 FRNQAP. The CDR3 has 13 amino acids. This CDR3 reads CASSWDFQNTLYF. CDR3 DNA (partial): TGTGCAAGCAGCTGGGACTTTCAAAACACCTTGTAC.

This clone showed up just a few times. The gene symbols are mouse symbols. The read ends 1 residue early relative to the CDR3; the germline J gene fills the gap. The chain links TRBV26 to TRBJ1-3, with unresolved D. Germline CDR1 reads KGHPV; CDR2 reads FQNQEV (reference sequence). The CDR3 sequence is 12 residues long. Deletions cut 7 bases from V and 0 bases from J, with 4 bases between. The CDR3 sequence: CASKSSGNTLYF. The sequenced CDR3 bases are TGTGCCAGCAAGAGTTCTGGAAATACGCTCTAT.

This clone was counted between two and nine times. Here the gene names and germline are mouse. The CDR3 DNA, read in part, is TGTGCCAGCTCTCTGGGGGGGAGTCAAAACACCTTGTAC. Amino acid sequence: CASSLGGSQNTLY. The entire CDR3 protein reads CASSLGGSQNTLYF. The chain uses TRBV12-2 and TRBJ2-4; 7 bases map to TRBD2. The read halts 1 residue ahead of the CDR3 end, with the missing end drawn from the germline J gene. The V gene's germline CDR1 is SGHLS and CDR2 HYDKME. The trim removed 1 base at V and 0 bases at J, leaving 0 bases unmatched. This CDR3 has 14 residues.

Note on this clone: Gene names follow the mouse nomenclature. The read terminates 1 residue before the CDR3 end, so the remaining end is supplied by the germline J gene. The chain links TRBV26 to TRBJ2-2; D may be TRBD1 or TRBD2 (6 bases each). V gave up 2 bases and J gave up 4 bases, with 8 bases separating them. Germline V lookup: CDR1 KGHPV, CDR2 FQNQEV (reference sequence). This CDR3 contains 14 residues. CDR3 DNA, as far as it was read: TGTGCCAGCAGTCTGGGGGGCGGCACCGGGCAGCTCTAC. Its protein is CASSLGGGTGQLY. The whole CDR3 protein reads CASSLGGGTGQLYF. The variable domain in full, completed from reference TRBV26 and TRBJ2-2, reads NSKVIQTPRYLVKGQGQKAKMRCIPEKGHPVVFWYQQNKNNEFKFLINFQNQEVLQQIDMTEKRFSAECPSNSPCSLEIQSSEAGDSALYLCASSLGGGTGQLYFGEGSKLTVL.

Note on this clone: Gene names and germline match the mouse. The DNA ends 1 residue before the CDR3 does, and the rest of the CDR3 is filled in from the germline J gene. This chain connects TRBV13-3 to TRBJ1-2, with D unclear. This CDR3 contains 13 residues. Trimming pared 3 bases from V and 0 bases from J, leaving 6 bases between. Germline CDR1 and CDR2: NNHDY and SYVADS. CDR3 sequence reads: CASSAQTNSDYTF. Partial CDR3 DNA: TGTGCCAGCAGTGCGCAGACAAACTCCGACTACACC.

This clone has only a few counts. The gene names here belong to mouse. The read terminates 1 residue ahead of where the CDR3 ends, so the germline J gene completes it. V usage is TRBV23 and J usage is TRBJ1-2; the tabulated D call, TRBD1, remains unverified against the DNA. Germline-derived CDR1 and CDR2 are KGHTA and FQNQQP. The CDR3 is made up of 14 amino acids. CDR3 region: CSSSQSPGRGDYTF. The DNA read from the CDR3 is TGCTCCAGCAGTCAATCGCCAGGAAGGGGCGACTACACC.

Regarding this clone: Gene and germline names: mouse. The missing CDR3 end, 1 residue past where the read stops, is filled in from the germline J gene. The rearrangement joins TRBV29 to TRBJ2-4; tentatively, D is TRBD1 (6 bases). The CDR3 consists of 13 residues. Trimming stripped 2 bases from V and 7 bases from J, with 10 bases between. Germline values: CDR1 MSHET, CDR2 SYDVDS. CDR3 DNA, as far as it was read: TGTGCTAGCAGTTTACAGGCAGGGGACACCTTGTAC. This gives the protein CASSLQAGDTLY. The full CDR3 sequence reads CASSLQAGDTLYF.

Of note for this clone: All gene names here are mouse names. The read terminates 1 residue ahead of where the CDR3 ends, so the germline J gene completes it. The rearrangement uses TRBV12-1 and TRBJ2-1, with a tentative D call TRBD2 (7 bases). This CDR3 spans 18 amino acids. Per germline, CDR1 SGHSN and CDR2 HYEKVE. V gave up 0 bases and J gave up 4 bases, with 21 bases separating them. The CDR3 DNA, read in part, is TGTGCCAGCTCTCTCCTGGGGGCGGACTCGCTGAGGTATGCTGAGCAGTTC. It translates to CASSLLGADSLRYAEQF. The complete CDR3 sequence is CASSLLGADSLRYAEQFF.

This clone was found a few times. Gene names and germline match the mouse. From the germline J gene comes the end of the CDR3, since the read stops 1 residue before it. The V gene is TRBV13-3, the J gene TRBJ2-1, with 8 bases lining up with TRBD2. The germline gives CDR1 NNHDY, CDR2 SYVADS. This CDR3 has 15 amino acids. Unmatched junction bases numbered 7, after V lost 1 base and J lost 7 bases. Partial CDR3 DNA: TGTGCCAGCAGTGATCCGGCTGGGGGGTGGGCTGAGCAGTTC. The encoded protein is CASSDPAGGWAEQF. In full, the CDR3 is CASSDPAGGWAEQFF.

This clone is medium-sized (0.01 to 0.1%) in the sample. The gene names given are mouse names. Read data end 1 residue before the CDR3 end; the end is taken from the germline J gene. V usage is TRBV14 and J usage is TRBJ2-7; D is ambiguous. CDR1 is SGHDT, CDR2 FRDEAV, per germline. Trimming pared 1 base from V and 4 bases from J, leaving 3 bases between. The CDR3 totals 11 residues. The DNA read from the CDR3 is TGTGCCAGCAGTTTCGGGTATGAACAGTAC. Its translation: CASSFGYEQY. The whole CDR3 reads CASSFGYEQYF.

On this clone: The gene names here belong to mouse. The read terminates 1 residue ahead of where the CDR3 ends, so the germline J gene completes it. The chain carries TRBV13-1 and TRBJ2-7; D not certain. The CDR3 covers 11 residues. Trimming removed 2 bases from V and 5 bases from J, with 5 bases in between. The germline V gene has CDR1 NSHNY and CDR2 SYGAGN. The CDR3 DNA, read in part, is TGTGCCAGCAGTGAATCGGATGAACAGTAC. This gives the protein CASSESDEQY. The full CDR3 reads CASSESDEQYF.

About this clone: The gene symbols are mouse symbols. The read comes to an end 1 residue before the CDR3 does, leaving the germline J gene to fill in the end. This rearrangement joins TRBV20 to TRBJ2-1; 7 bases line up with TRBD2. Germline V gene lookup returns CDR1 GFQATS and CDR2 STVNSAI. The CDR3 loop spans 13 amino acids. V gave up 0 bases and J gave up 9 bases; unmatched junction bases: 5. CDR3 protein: CGARDWGWDEQFF. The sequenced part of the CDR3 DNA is TGTGGTGCTAGGGACTGGGGGTGGGATGAGCAGTTC.

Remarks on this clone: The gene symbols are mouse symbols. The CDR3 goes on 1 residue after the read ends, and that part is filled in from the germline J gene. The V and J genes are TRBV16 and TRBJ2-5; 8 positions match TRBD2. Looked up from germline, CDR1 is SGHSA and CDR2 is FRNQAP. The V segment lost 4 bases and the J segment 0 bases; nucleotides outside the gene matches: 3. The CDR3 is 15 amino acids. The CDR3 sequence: CASSSRLGNQDTQYF. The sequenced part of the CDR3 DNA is TGTGCAAGCAGCTCCCGACTGGGGAACCAAGACACCCAGTAC.

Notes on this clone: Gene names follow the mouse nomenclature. The CDR3 DNA, read in part, is TGTGCCAGCAGGGGGACTGAGAGTGCAGAAACGCTGTAT. Its translation is CASRGTESAETLY. The complete CDR3 sequence is CASRGTESAETLYF. The chain is built from TRBV26 and TRBJ2-3, with 7 bases identical to TRBD2. The CDR3 extends 1 residue past the end of the read, so its final part is completed from the germline J gene. The CDR3 totals 14 residues. Germline CDR1 KGHPV, CDR2 FQNQEV (reference sequence). V lost 6 bases and J lost 0; bases outside the gene matches: 3. Using reference TRBV26 and TRBJ2-3 for the parts outside the CDR3, the full variable domain is NSKVIQTPRYLVKGQGQKAKMRCIPEKGHPVVFWYQQNKNNEFKFLINFQNQEVLQQIDMTEKRFSAECPSNSPCSLEIQSSEAGDSALYLCASRGTESAETLYFGSGTRLTVL.

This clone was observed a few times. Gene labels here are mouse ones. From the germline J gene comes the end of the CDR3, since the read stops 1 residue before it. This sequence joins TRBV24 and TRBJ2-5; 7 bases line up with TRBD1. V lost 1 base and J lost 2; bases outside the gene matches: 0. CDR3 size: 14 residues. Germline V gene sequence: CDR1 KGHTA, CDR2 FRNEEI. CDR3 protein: CASSLSGGQDTQYF. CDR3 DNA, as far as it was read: TGTGCCAGCAGTCTGTCAGGGGGCCAAGACACCCAGTAC.